Sequencing of this T cell receptor beta chain was carried out in a study of CD8 T cells in ankylosing spondylitis. This clonotype was observed a handful of times. Antigen unknown. The study's findings and limits: A TCR beta motif made of under 10 highly homologous variants seemed typical of ankylosing spondylitis blood. Disease-linked clones were reportedly significantly enriched in matched ankylosing spondylitis synovial fluid. Certain motif variants had earlier been reported in reactive arthritis synovial fluid and blood. With a CD8+ phenotype, disease-linked clones were relatively rare in peripheral blood.

5'-RACE, quantitative and with molecular barcodes, yielded the TCR beta libraries. TCRdb reanalysed the 5' RACE reads using MiXCR and keeps one entry per CDR3 protein. The table records about 840,000 distinct CDR3 sequences, approximately 12% of them present only once. With 10 bases clipped from V and 0 bases from J, the junction kept 8 bases outside the gene matches. The CDR3 runs to 15 residues. Germline CDR1 is MNHEY and CDR2 is SVGEGT. The genes are TRBV6-2 or TRBV6-3 and TRBJ2-5; 10 bases fit TRBD1. Sequencing used blood, either unsorted or a sorted T cell fraction (not recorded which). The clonotype originates from a male donor with ankylosing spondylitis. CDR3 loop: CATRGTGAYQETQYF. CDR3 in DNA: TGTGCCACACGTGGGACAGGGGCGTACCAAGAGACCCAGTACTTC.